These T cell receptor beta chains were read from a single sample in a study of T cell responses to AZD1222 COVID-19 vaccine. Data came from immunoSEQ multiplex PCR; TCRdb stores just in-frame clones and leaves some out. Here the sample spans about 90,000 clones, over 70% being singletons. The sequenced sample was peripheral blood, obtained on day 0 of AZD1222 vaccination. The receptors were sampled from an adult in good health. Each CDR3 is given with its conserved first and last residue.

V: TRBV5-5; J: TRBJ2-3; length: 15; CDR3: CASSLTSGHTDTQYF
V: TRBV24-1; J: TRBJ2-5; length: 12; CDR3: CATSDGTETQYF
V: TRBV21-1; J: TRBJ1-5; length: 13; CDR3: CASSTTINQPQHF
V: TRBV7-2; J: TRBJ2-1; length: 13; CDR3: CASSAGLVHEQFF
V: TRBV10-3; J: TRBJ1-1; length: 12; CDR3: CAISEDRAEAFF
V: TRBV7-2; J: TRBJ1-1; length: 14; CDR3: CASSPRTGNTEAFF
V: TRBV19; J: TRBJ2-7; length: 17; CDR3: CASSVVPGSSARGEQYF
V: TRBV4-1; J: TRBJ2-3; length: 16; CDR3: CASSPTGSGKTDTQYF
V: TRBV6-6; J: TRBJ2-1; length: 15; CDR3: CASSYLGQPYNEQFF
V: TRBV3-1/TRBV3-2; J: TRBJ2-1; length: 15; CDR3: CASSQVGLAPNEQFF
V: TRBV29-1; J: TRBJ1-3; length: 13; CDR3: CSVTREAGNTIYF
V: TRBV6-4; J: TRBJ1-1; length: 13; CDR3: CASSVQGNTEAFF
V: TRBV5-1; J: TRBJ2-2; length: 16; CDR3: CASSLLWQGSAGELFF
V: TRBV19; J: TRBJ1-1; length: 13; CDR3: CASSMAQGAGAFF
V: TRBV7-9; J: TRBJ2-5; length: 17; CDR3: CASILPGREGPQETQYF
V: TRBV28; J: TRBJ1-1; length: 15; CDR3: CASSLGSSGSTEAFF
V: TRBV28; J: TRBJ2-1; length: 14; CDR3: CASSTGGSYNEQFF
V: TRBV5-1; J: TRBJ2-7; length: 12; CDR3: CASSLSNYEQYF
V: TRBV7-9; J: TRBJ1-1; length: 15; CDR3: CASSPVGTWNTEAFF
V: TRBV4-1; J: TRBJ1-1; length: 17; CDR3: CASSLLWARRNNTEAFF
V: TRBV7-8; J: TRBJ2-2; length: 16; CDR3: CASSLVAGADTGELFF
V: TRBV29-1; J: TRBJ2-7; length: 15; CDR3: CSVEDSGRATNEQYF
V: TRBV6-5; J: TRBJ2-3; length: 13; CDR3: CASTTGATDTQYF
V: TRBV28; J: TRBJ2-4; length: 15; CDR3: CASSRSGTLKNIQYF
V: TRBV14; J: TRBJ2-2; length: 12; CDR3: CASSPYTGELFF
V: TRBV7-8; J: TRBJ2-1; length: 16; CDR3: CASGKDNDRLYNEQFF
V: TRBV19; J: TRBJ1-2; length: 14; CDR3: CASSINRSNYGYTF
V: TRBV19; J: TRBJ1-6; length: 10; CDR3: CASGGSPLHF
V: TRBV4-1; J: TRBJ1-6; length: 18; CDR3: CASSQDGGQVKGNSPLHF
V: TRBV5-1; J: TRBJ1-5; length: 14; CDR3: CASSLVPGNQPQHF
V: TRBV19; J: TRBJ2-1; length: 15; CDR3: CASSPAGGFYNEQFF
V: TRBV18; J: TRBJ1-1; length: 14; CDR3: CASSLGTGQMGAFF
V: TRBV27; J: TRBJ1-5; length: 12; CDR3: CASGLGRQPQHF
V: TRBV28; J: TRBJ1-2; length: 14; CDR3: CASSDTGRGYGYTF
V: TRBV5-6; J: TRBJ1-2; length: 16; CDR3: CASSPYRTGTNYGYTF
V: TRBV7-2; J: TRBJ1-1; length: 15; CDR3: CASSLTLTGETEAFF
V: TRBV30; J: TRBJ1-1; length: 14; CDR3: CAWDRQAQGAEAFF
V: TRBV10-3; J: TRBJ1-6; length: 15; CDR3: CAISESGAPNSPLHF
V: TRBV24-1; J: TRBJ2-3; length: 16; CDR3: CATLKGLAGGPDTQYF
V: TRBV4-1; J: TRBJ1-6; length: 15; CDR3: CASSPGSSYNSPLHF
V: TRBV7-9; J: TRBJ2-1; length: 15; CDR3: CASSLERDSYNEQFF
V: TRBV16; J: TRBJ1-1; length: 15; CDR3: CASSQSQHWDTEAFF
V: TRBV14; J: TRBJ1-3; length: 16; CDR3: CASSQESFLSGNTIYF
V: TRBV7-9; J: TRBJ2-5; length: 14; CDR3: CASSLGYRGETQYF
V: TRBV20-1; J: TRBJ2-7; length: 12; CDR3: CSASSQSYEQYF
V: TRBV5-1; J: TRBJ2-7; length: 18; CDR3: CASSLARLAGESSYEQYF
V: TRBV3-1/TRBV3-2; J: TRBJ1-1; length: 14; CDR3: CASSPGPRRTEAFF
V: TRBV29-1; J: TRBJ1-1; length: 17; CDR3: CSVVPSGTGLFNTEAFF
V: TRBV30; J: TRBJ1-3; length: 12; CDR3: CAWSRGSPTIYF
V: TRBV27; J: TRBJ1-6; length: 13; CDR3: CASTRTGGSPLHF
V: TRBV6-5; J: TRBJ1-4; length: 15; CDR3: CASRGWDREREKLFF
V: TRBV5-6; J: TRBJ1-2; length: 11; CDR3: CASSSPDGYTF
V: TRBV18; J: TRBJ1-2; length: 15; CDR3: CASSPPVIWGDGYTF
V: TRBV28; J: TRBJ2-1; length: 11; CDR3: CASTNNNEQFF
V: TRBV28; J: TRBJ2-7; length: 15; CDR3: CASSLFSSGTYEQYF
V: TRBV4-1; J: TRBJ1-5; length: 15; CDR3: CASSPSRGAIQPQHF
V: TRBV27; J: TRBJ1-3; length: 12; CDR3: CASSSPGGTIYF
V: TRBV3-1/TRBV3-2; J: TRBJ2-1; length: 14; CDR3: CASSQGGNSNEQFF
V: TRBV13; J: TRBJ2-7; length: 14; CDR3: CASSSWSSGSEQYF